This TCR beta chain was retrieved from a study of T cells in localized non-small cell lung cancer. Study-wide findings and caveats: Only one tumor region went through sequencing, so heterogeneity may still be there.

The CDR3 has 13 residues. The germline V gene encodes CDR1 SEHNR and CDR2 FQNEAQ (reference sequence). With V trimmed by 5 bases and J by 7 bases, 5 bases remained unmatched. Data came from immunoSEQ multiplex PCR; TCRdb stores just in-frame clones and leaves some out. The repertoire holds nearly 25,000 clones, roughly 90% seen once, with roughly 15% in the top ten. For this clone: Its specificity is not known.

This TCR was sampled from a man between 35 and 75 years old with stage III squamous cell lung carcinoma. The material sequenced was peripheral blood, taken before any cancer treatment. V and J are TRBV7-9 and TRBJ1-5; TRBD1 matches at 7 bases. CDR3 amino acids: CASSRDSRQPQHF. The CDR3 DNA follows: TGTGCCAGCAGCCGGGACAGTCGACAGCCCCAGCATTTT.